A single sample is the source of the 10 T cell receptor beta chains below, sequenced in a study of Ad26.COV2.S vaccination and SARS-CoV-2 variants. Treatment noted: approximately 18 received Ad26.COV2.S at low or high dose, single or two shots; about 5 received placebo; per-sample allocation not given. Samples came from day 63 after the first vaccine or placebo injection. Repertoires were generated with immunoSEQ multiplex PCR, while TCRdb's copy carries only in-frame clones and drops some. The top ten clones hold 9% to 15% of a sample with 400,000 to 450,000 clones, more than 80% of them seen once. Here the sequenced sample was peripheral blood, taken in a trial of Ad26.COV2.S vaccine versus placebo. The source of these receptors is a person between 18 and 59 years old who received the Ad26.COV2.S COVID-19 vaccine or a placebo.

V usage is TRBV5-1 and J usage is TRBJ2-1, with D perhaps given as TRBD1 or TRBD2 (6 bases each). CDR3 length equals 14 residues. Trimming took 0 bases from V and 15 from J, leaving 19 bases between them. Germline lookup yields CDR1 SGHRS and CDR2 YFSETQ. The CDR3 loop reads CASSLVLEGGPAFF. DNA of the CDR3: TGCGCCAGCAGCTTGGTCTTGGAGGGGGGACCAGCGTTCTTC. Based on the CDR3 plus reference TRBV5-1 and TRBJ2-1, the full variable domain is KAGVTQTPRYLIKTRGQQVTLSCSPISGHRSVSWYQQTPGQGLQFLFEYFSETQRNKGNFPGRFSGRQFSNSRSEMNVSTLELGDSALYLCASSLVLEGGPAFFGPGTRLTVL.

The V call is TRBV3-1 (or the pseudogene TRBV3-2), the J call TRBJ2-5, with a possible D match to TRBD1 (6 bases). Trimming left V 4 bases short and J 7 bases short, with 22 bases between. Germline lookup yields CDR1 LGHDT and CDR2 YNNKEL (reference sequence). There are 16 residues in the CDR3. CDR3 nucleotides: TGTGCCAGCAGCCGTGAGGGGGTGATGTCGGGTAGGACCCAGTACTTC. Protein product: CASSREGVMSGRTQYF.

The CDR3 spells CASSKGGYQPQHF. The CDR3 DNA is TGTGCCAGTAGTAAGGGGGGCTATCAGCCCCAGCATTTT. This sequence joins TRBV19 and TRBJ1-5; a weak D match, TRBD1 (6 bases). Germline V gene lookup returns CDR1 LNHDA and CDR2 SQIVND (reference sequence). The CDR3 is made up of 13 amino acids. Trimming cost V 4 bases and J 5 bases, with 9 bases left between them.

The rearrangement uses TRBV3-1 (or the pseudogene TRBV3-2) and TRBJ2-1; D not certain. The CDR3 length is 15 residues. Germline V gene lookup returns CDR1 LGHDT and CDR2 YNNKEL (reference sequence). The V end was cut by 3 bases, the J end by 0 bases, with 9 bases between. The CDR3 region has the DNA TGTGCCAGCAGCCACCTCCTGGGCTCCTACAATGAGCAGTTCTTC. It specifies CASSHLLGSYNEQFF.

This clone was recorded a few times. V and J are TRBV7-2 and TRBJ2-7; TRBD2 agrees at 10 bases. J gave up 3 bases and V 2 bases, and 13 bases lay outside the gene matches. Germline-derived CDR1 and CDR2 are SGHTA and FQGNSA. The CDR3 runs 18 residues. DNA of the CDR3: TGTGCCAGCAGCTTAATTTTGCCTAGCGGGAGACTGGGCTACGAGCAGTACTTC. This translates into CASSLILPSGRLGYEQYF.

This chain links TRBV20-1 with TRBJ2-7, with D possibly called TRBD1 or TRBD2 (5 bases each). Germline V gives CDR1 DFQATT, CDR2 SNEGSKA (reference sequence). Trimming cost V 6 bases and J 6 bases, with 21 bases left between them. The CDR3 contains 14 residues. The CDR3 DNA follows: TGCAGTGCGAGTCCAGGGAACGAACTAGGCGAGCAGTACTTC. Amino acid sequence: CSASPGNELGEQYF.

The J gene is TRBJ1-1, the V gene TRBV5-4, with 7 positions matching TRBD1. This CDR3 region has 14 residues. From germline, CDR1 is SGHNT and CDR2 YYREEE (reference sequence). Germline trimming cut 4 bases from V and 4 bases from J; bases unmatched to any gene: 7. CDR3 amino acids: CASSEDRFGTEAFF. In nucleotides, the CDR3 is TGTGCCAGCAGCGAGGACAGGTTTGGCACTGAAGCTTTCTTT.

The rearrangement joins TRBV9 to TRBJ2-2, with D possibly being TRBD2 (5 bases). This CDR3 contains 13 residues. The V end was cut by 0 bases, the J end by 10 bases, with 10 bases between. Germline V lookup: CDR1 SGDLS, CDR2 YYNGEE. For the CDR3, the DNA is TGTGCCAGCAGCGTAGCCGGAGGCCCGGAGCTGTTTTTT. Amino acids: CASSVAGGPELFF.

This chain links TRBV30 with TRBJ2-1, with D perhaps TRBD2 (5 bases). Germline CDR1 and CDR2: GTSNPN and SVGIG (reference sequence). The ends were cut back, 0 bases at V and 7 bases at J, with 13 bases in the middle. The CDR3 covers 14 residues. CDR3 region: CAWSVLDPGNEQFF. The CDR3, as DNA: TGTGCCTGGAGTGTACTAGACCCGGGGAATGAGCAGTTCTTC. The full variable domain, in which reference TRBV30 and TRBJ2-1 provide the parts outside the CDR3, is SQTIHQWPATLVQPVGSPLSLECTVEGTSNPNLYWYRQAAGRGLQLLFYSVGIGQISSEVPQNLSASRPQDRQFILSSKKLLLSDSGFYLCAWSVLDPGNEQFFGPGTRLTVL.

This clone has only one observation. The V and J genes are TRBV6-2 or TRBV6-3 and TRBJ2-1; TRBD2 agrees at 10 bases. After removal of 2 bases from V and 7 bases from J, the junction contained 5 bases not matched to a gene. CDR1 is MNHEY and CDR2 is SVGEGT in the germline V gene. There are 15 residues in the CDR3. CDR3 bases: TGTGCCAGCAGTTACCTAGCGGGAGAGAGTAATGAGCAGTTCTTC. It translates to CASSYLAGESNEQFF.